This T cell receptor (beta chain) was retrieved from a study of blood T cell repertoires in COVID-19 (TCRdb year 2020). Context from the whole study: The collaborator samples originated in the United States, Italy and Spain and spanned the acute and convalescent phases of COVID-19. The material from the prospective study consisted of cDNA or gDNA derived from T cells, B-cell-depleted T cells, or PBMCs. Deeply sampled blood TCRbeta repertoires from subjects exposed to, actively infected with, or recovered from COVID-19 were included in the dataset. The repertoires were released in a freely available public database meant as a resource for research on the immune response to SARS-CoV-2. Samples were obtained from the ongoing ImmuneRACE study (first 160 participants) and from 1,254 subjects provided by 6 global collaborators. Sample metadata almost always included a de-identified subject ID, COVID-19 status, age in years and sex. Where available, HLA class I and class II types were taken from metadata supplied by the sample provider and were not determined by assay-based typing.

On this clone itself: Its antigen is currently not known. It has no much larger one-base neighbor in the sample; base qualities were not kept.

The investigation overall reported the following: Clinical and demographic metadata were provided uncurated, with the amount varying by source and participant.

Counted from cysteine to phenylalanine, this CDR3 has 17 amino acids. Solely the CDR3 DNA is kept, with 51 bases framed from the first base. Trimming accounts for 1 base at V and 3 bases at J, while the number of junction bases matched to no gene is 8. The germline V gene supplies CDR1 MNHNS and CDR2 SASEGT. The immunoSEQ Assay, a bias-controlled multiplex PCR, was used to amplify TCRbeta CDR3 regions from genomic DNA. Under the source paper's analysis protocol: The number of nucleated cells in each sample was estimated by amplification of reference gene primers within the assay. To quantify the absolute abundance of each unique TCRbeta CDR3 rearrangement, sequence reads were collapsed and filtered. For each sample, productive Simpson clonality was calculated as the square root of Simpson's diversity index over productive rearrangements. As stored in TCRdb, this immuneACCESS dataset retains in-frame rearrangements with V and J assigned. A fraction of the clones does not appear; measured against another copy, unresolved V genes explain less than half of the discrepancy, and the remainder lacks a known reason. The V and J calls and clone size are taken from that table; D and trimming were inferred from the DNA. This sample lists about 99,000 clones; more than 75% were detected once. About 6.3% of the sample is in the top ten clones.

Each collaborating institution followed its own protocols to collect whole blood in K2EDTA tubes. For TCRbeta analysis, collaborators shipped samples in one of three forms: frozen whole blood, isolated PBMCs, or DNA extracted from either of those sample types. Recombination linked TRBV6-1 to TRBJ2-3, and 9 junctional nucleotides match TRBD2. Sequenced: peripheral blood. This TCR derives from a human donor in a cohort sampled during active COVID-19. The DNA sequence follows: TGTGCCAGCAGTGAAGAGGGCGGGGGGGGCCCTACAGATACGCAGTATTTT. Translated, it gives CASSEEGGGGPTDTQYF.